This T cell receptor beta chain was found in a study of T cells in Graves' hyperthyroidism and ophthalmopathy. Findings of the study overall: Most thyroid-expanded clonotypes above 0.001 were also found in blood.

With a duration under 2 months, the hyperthyroidism was newly diagnosed in patients aged 18 to 65. The trim removed 1 base at V and 6 bases at J, leaving 4 bases unmatched. Per germline, CDR1 SGHAT and CDR2 FQNNGV. The CDR3 is 17 residues long. As for this clonotype: The target antigen is unknown.

Researchers amplified the TCR beta CDR3 regions from RNA transcripts. The study used the HTBI primer set for a first-round RT-PCR of the TCR CDR3. In TCRdb, the multiplex PCR reads were re-called with MiXCR into one record per CDR3 protein. Among about 590,000 distinct CDR3 sequences, around 14% were seen once, and the ten largest hold less than 9.5%. The clonotype comes from a woman aged 25 to 39 with Graves' hyperthyroidism. Sequenced material: blood. V usage is TRBV11-2 and J usage is TRBJ2-2, with 14 bases matching TRBD2. The CDR3 DNA reads as TGTGCCAGCAGCTTAGGGGGACTAGCGGGAGTTGCCGGGGAGCTGTTTTTT. Amino acid sequence: CASSLGGLAGVAGELFF.